The entry that follows covers one T cell receptor beta chain sequence. There is no known antigen for this receptor. No per-base quality is available; no much larger clone lies one base away. High-throughput TCR beta sequencing profiled peripheral blood CD8+ and CD4+ T cells from healthy donors, Susac syndrome patients and multiple sclerosis patients. Treatment-naive patients with stable or active relapsing-remitting disease fulfilling revised McDonald criteria were used as multiple sclerosis controls. CD8+ TEMRA cells were enriched by FACS, while bulk CD8+ and CD4+ T cells were purified by magnetic negative isolation. Blood was drawn into EDTA tubes, processed within 24 hours, and PBMCs were isolated by density gradient centrifugation. PBMCs destined for TCR sequencing were cryopreserved in liquid nitrogen and later thawed in a 37 °C water bath. Purity of sorted or isolated CD4+, CD8+ and CD8+ TEMRA cells was at least 90%.

These data belong to a study of CD8 T cells in Susac syndrome (dated by TCRdb to the late 2010s). Looking at the study overall: Repertoire sequencing was used to test whether CD8+ T cell activation and differentiation in Susac syndrome was antigen driven. Overall study outcomes, separate from this receptor: The number of individuals in the TCR sequencing and HLA analysis was acknowledged as relatively small.

RNA was extracted with the RNeasy kit and roughly 0.45 to 1 ug was reverse transcribed using random hexamers. The immunoSEQ multiplex PCR assay, which covers 54 Vbeta and 13 Jbeta segments, was used to amplify TCR beta CDR3 regions. To correct PCR amplification bias, a synthetic template baseline was used for both primer optimization and computational correction. The original methods were these. Reads were assigned to V, D and J genes according to IMGT and analyzed in immunoSEQ Analyzer, with only productive sequences retained. Clonality was calculated as one minus the Shannon entropy normalized by log2 of the number of productive unique sequences. Public and private clones were assessed among the 100 most prevalent clones of each patient and control. Clones were defined as Susac-specific if absent from the healthy and MS cohorts, from 1052 published viral clones and from other ImmuneACCESS disease sequences. TCRdb passed the public sequencing reads through fastp at Q25 and MiXCR, retaining productive beta sequences. Entries are consolidated by CDR3 protein sequence, retaining the most common genes and DNA. TCRdb, rather than the study authors, made the V and J calls. Present in this sample are nearly 200,000 distinct CDR3 sequences, nearly 95% of which were seen just once. About 0.09% of the sample is in the top ten clones.

V is reduced by 1 base and J by 3 bases, leaving a spacing of 9 bases between them. The CDR3 numbers 15 residues from cysteine through phenylalanine. Of all the DNA, just the CDR3 is kept, 45 bases in frame from base 1. Per the germline V gene, LGHNA is the CDR1 and YNFKEQ is the CDR2. The chain is encoded by TRBV4-2 joined to TRBJ1-4, with the identity of the D gene unclear. The TCR originated in a human donor with multiple sclerosis. The sample taken for sequencing was CD4+ T cells from PBMCs. Read as DNA, the sequence is TGTGCCAGCAGCCAAGGTGCGGGAGCTAATGAAAAACTGTTTTTT. Its translation reads: CASSQGAGANEKLFF.